This T cell receptor beta chain is from a study of shared clonotypes between healthy human individuals. This table comes from immunoSEQ multiplex PCR, and its TCRdb copy is limited to in-frame clones, with some not included. The data show around 600,000 clones, 95% to 98% seen once. The germline V and J ends were trimmed by 3 bases and 0 bases, with 11 bases remaining between them. Germline lookup yields CDR1 MGHRA and CDR2 YSYEKL. The CDR3 length is 15 residues. The sequencing input was naive CD4+ T cells sorted from blood. Subset indicated: CD45RA+ positively selected. The V and J genes are TRBV4-1 and TRBJ1-1; D call uncertain. The TCR sequence derives from a woman in her 30s in good health. The DNA of the CDR3 is TGCGCCAGCAGCCACACCCAGGTCCTGAACACTGAAGCTTTCTTT. Its protein is CASSHTQVLNTEAFF.